These 8 T cell receptor beta chains share one sample of origin, sequenced in a study of shared clonotypes between healthy human individuals. Clones were read by immunoSEQ multiplex PCR, and TCRdb kept only the in-frame ones, dropping some. In the table there are some 2.1 million clones, about 95% of which are singletons. Only CD45RO-negative cells positively selected for CCR7 counted as naive CD8 cells, so terminally differentiated effector memory CD45RA+ cells were excluded. Sequenced sample: naive CD8+ T cells sorted from blood. All receptors derive from a young man in good health.

This chain joins TRBV13 and TRBJ1-1; 9 bases are shared with TRBD1. Germline V gene data show CDR1 as PRHDT and CDR2 as FYEKMQ (reference sequence). CDR3 length equals 15 residues. V gave up 4 bases and J gave up 5 bases; unmatched junction bases: 8. CDR3 in amino acids: CASSWAGTGRTEAFF. The CDR3 DNA is TGTGCCAGCAGCTGGGCCGGGACAGGGAGGACTGAAGCTTTCTTT.

The CDR3 bases are TGTGCCAGCAGTTACTCCGGGCTAGGAATTGGAGAGACCCAGTACTTC. Protein: CASSYSGLGIGETQYF. This chain joins TRBV6-5 and TRBJ2-5; no clear D. Germline CDR1 reads MNHEY; CDR2 reads SVGAGI. The CDR3 is 16 residues long. The V and J ends lost 0 bases and 4 bases respectively, with 15 bases between them.

The rearrangement uses TRBV30 and TRBJ2-7; 11 bases map to TRBD1. Trimming at V came to 6 bases and at J to 3 bases, leaving 7 bases not matched to a gene. The CDR3 is made up of 14 amino acids. The V gene's germline CDR1 is GTSNPN and CDR2 SVGIG (reference sequence). In DNA form, the CDR3 reads TGTGCCTGTGGGACAGGGGGACTAATCTACGAGCAGTACTTC. Encoded protein: CACGTGGLIYEQYF. The full variable domain, its missing parts supplied by reference TRBV30 and TRBJ2-7, is SQTIHQWPATLVQPVGSPLSLECTVEGTSNPNLYWYRQAAGRGLQLLFYSVGIGQISSEVPQNLSASRPQDRQFILSSKKLLLSDSGFYLCACGTGGLIYEQYFGPGTRLTVT.

This sequence joins TRBV7-9 and TRBJ2-5, with 8 bases fitting TRBD1. Germline lookup yields CDR1 SEHNR and CDR2 FQNEAQ (reference sequence). This CDR3 is built from 14 residues. Unmatched junction bases numbered 7, after V lost 5 bases and J lost 5 bases. The CDR3 DNA sequence: TGTGCCAGCAGCCAACAGGGGGTAAGGGAGACCCAGTACTTC. It translates to CASSQQGVRETQYF.

CDR3 coding DNA: TGTGCCAGCAGCCCCGTAGTGAGTGAGCAGTACTTC. Translated, it gives CASSPVVSEQYF. The chain has TRBV6-6 and TRBJ2-7; D is undetermined. Germline V gene lookup returns CDR1 MNHNY and CDR2 SVGAGI (reference sequence). The CDR3 is 12 amino acids. V dropped 6 bases and J dropped 7 bases, with 13 bases sitting between them.

The genes are TRBV7-9 and TRBJ1-2; D remains unclear. The germline gives CDR1 SEHNR, CDR2 FQNEAQ (reference sequence). Trimming removed 0 bases from V and 2 bases from J, with 7 bases in between. CDR3 size: 14 residues. The DNA of the CDR3 is TGTGCCAGCAGCTTAGCGGGATTCAACTATGGCTACACCTTC. Encoded protein: CASSLAGFNYGYTF.

The chain uses TRBV5-1 and TRBJ2-5; D might be TRBD2 (5 bases). Germline assignment: CDR1 SGHRS and CDR2 YFSETQ. V gave up 4 bases and J gave up 4 bases, with 14 bases separating them. The CDR3 is 14 residues long. The CDR3 protein is CASSTETEVETQYF. The CDR3 DNA reads TGCGCCAGCAGCACAGAGACGGAGGTAGAGACCCAGTACTTC.

The gene calls are TRBV7-6 and TRBJ1-4, with D maybe TRBD1 (6 bases). The CDR3 has 14 amino acids. Trimming left V 5 bases short and J 7 bases short, with 14 bases between. Per the germline V gene, CDR1 is SGHVS and CDR2 is FNYEAQ. In DNA, the CDR3 is TGTGCCAGCAGCCGCCTGGTACAGGGTGAAAAACTGTTTTTT. Its protein is CASSRLVQGEKLFF.